Following are 8 T cell receptor beta chains from one sample sequenced in a study of blood T cell repertoires in COVID-19. Assay: immunoSEQ multiplex PCR; the TCRdb copy retains only in-frame clones and omits some. The data contain hundreds of thousands of clones, 70% to 90% of them singletons. Input material: peripheral blood. The receptors here all came from a man aged 40-49 years with acute or convalescent COVID-19.

The chain couples TRBV2 to TRBJ2-3; 9 bases agree with TRBD2. After removal of 1 base from V and 6 bases from J, the junction contained 5 bases not matched to a gene. Germline V gives CDR1 SNHLY, CDR2 FYNNEI. The CDR3 consists of 15 residues. This chain's CDR3 is CASSEGSAGGDTQYF. For the CDR3, the DNA is TGTGCCAGCAGTGAAGGGAGCGCGGGAGGGGATACGCAGTATTTT.

This chain connects TRBV5-6 to TRBJ1-2; tentative D call: TRBD1 (6 bases). V dropped 0 bases and J dropped 2 bases, with 14 bases sitting between them. This CDR3 has 16 amino acids. CDR1 and CDR2 (germline): SGHDT, YYEEEE. CDR3 nucleotides: TGTGCCAGCAGCTTGGATGGGAGGGGGACGAACTATGGCTACACCTTC. It encodes CASSLDGRGTNYGYTF.

This clone was observed once. The chain joins TRBV5-6 to TRBJ2-2, with TRBD1 matching 12 bases. With 6 bases clipped from V and 6 bases from J, the junction kept 9 bases outside the gene matches. Looked up from germline, CDR1 is SGHDT and CDR2 is YYEEEE. The CDR3 spans 16 residues. The CDR3 spells CASNPRDRGRAGELFF. Written as DNA, the CDR3 is TGTGCCAGCAATCCCCGGGACAGGGGGCGGGCCGGGGAGCTGTTTTTT. Based on the CDR3 plus reference TRBV5-6 and TRBJ2-2, the full variable domain is DAGVTQSPTHLIKTRGQQVTLRCSPKSGHDTVSWYQQALGQGPQFIFQYYEEEERQRGNFPDRFSGHQFPNYSSELNVNALLLGDSALYLCASNPRDRGRAGELFFGEGSRLTVL.

The chain couples TRBV2 to TRBJ1-2; D ambiguous. The ends were cut back, 3 bases at V and 4 bases at J, with 9 bases in the middle. CDR1 and CDR2 (germline): SNHLY, FYNNEI. The CDR3 is 13 amino acids. This chain's CDR3 is CASSDGGIYGYTF. DNA of the CDR3: TGTGCCAGCAGTGACGGAGGAATCTATGGCTACACCTTC.

This chain joins TRBV12-3 or TRBV12-4 and TRBJ1-3, with TRBD1 identical over 11 bases. Losses at the gene ends were 7 bases for V and 7 bases for J; bases not matched to a gene: 3. This CDR3 has 13 residues. CDR3 coding DNA: TGTGCCAGCACCGGACAGGGGGCGAACACCATATATTTT. Encoded protein: CASTGQGANTIYF.

This clone was found once. The chain is built from TRBV4-1 and TRBJ2-7, with D possibly matching TRBD1 (6 bases). This CDR3 region has 15 residues. Per the germline V gene, CDR1 is MGHRA and CDR2 is YSYEKL. V shed 2 bases and J shed 1 base, with 12 bases lying between them. In DNA form, the CDR3 reads TGCGCCAGCAGCCAACCGGGACACGGGTCCTACGAGCAGTACTTC. Its translation: CASSQPGHGSYEQYF.

The V gene is TRBV27, the J gene TRBJ2-3; 11 nucleotides line up with TRBD2. V was clipped by 2 bases and J by 5 bases; unmatched bases: 15. This CDR3 spans 19 amino acids. Germline assignment: CDR1 MNHEY and CDR2 SMNVEV (reference sequence). The CDR3 loop is CASSLAAPRIAGGRDTQYF. CDR3 nucleotide sequence: TGTGCCAGCAGTTTAGCCGCGCCCCGCATAGCGGGGGGGCGAGATACGCAGTATTTT.

This chain uses TRBV6-1 with TRBJ1-2; D unclear. V was cut by 3 bases and J by 6 bases, with 8 bases left in between. From germline, CDR1 is MNHNS and CDR2 SASEGT. The CDR3 loop spans 12 amino acids. CDR3 DNA sequence: TGTGCCAGCAGTGATGTAGGAGATGGCTACACCTTC. As protein: CASSDVGDGYTF.